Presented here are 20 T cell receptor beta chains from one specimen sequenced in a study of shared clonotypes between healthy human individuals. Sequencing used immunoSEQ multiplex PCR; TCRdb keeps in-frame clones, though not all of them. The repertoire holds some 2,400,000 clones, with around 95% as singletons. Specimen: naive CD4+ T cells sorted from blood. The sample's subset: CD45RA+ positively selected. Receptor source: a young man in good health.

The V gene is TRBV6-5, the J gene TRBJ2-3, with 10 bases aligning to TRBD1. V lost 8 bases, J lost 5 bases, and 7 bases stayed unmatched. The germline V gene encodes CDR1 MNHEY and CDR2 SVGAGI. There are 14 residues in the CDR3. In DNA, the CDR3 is TGTGCCAGCTCCAGGGGACAGGGGTTAGATACGCAGTATTTT. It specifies CASSRGQGLDTQYF.

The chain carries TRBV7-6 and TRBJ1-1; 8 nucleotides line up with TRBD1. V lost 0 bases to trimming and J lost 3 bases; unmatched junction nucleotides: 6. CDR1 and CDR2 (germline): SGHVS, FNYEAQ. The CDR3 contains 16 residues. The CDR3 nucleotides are TGTGCCAGCAGCTTAGCACCAGGGGGCGGGTACACTGAAGCTTTCTTT. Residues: CASSLAPGGGYTEAFF.

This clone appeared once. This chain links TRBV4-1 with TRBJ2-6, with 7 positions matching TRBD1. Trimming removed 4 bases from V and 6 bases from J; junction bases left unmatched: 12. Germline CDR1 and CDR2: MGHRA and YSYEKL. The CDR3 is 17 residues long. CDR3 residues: CASSPGTATSTANVLTF. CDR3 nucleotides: TGCGCCAGCAGCCCCGGGACAGCCACTTCTACGGCCAACGTCCTGACTTTC.

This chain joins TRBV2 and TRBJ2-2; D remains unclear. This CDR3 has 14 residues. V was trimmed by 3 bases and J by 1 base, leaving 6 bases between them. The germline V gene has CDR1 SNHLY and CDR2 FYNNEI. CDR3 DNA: TGTGCCAGCAGTGAGTGGGGGAACACCGGGGAGCTGTTTTTT. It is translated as CASSEWGNTGELFF.

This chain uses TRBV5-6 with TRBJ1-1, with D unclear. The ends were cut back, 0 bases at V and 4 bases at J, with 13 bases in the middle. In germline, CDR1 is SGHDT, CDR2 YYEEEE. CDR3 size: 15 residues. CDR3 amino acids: CASSLVGIRGTEAFF. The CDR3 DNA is TGTGCCAGCAGCTTGGTAGGGATTAGAGGCACTGAAGCTTTCTTT.

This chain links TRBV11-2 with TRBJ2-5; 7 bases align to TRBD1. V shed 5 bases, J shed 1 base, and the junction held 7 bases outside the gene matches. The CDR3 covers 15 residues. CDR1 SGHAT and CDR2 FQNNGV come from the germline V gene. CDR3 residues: CASSLQGTAQETQYF. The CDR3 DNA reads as TGTGCCAGCAGCCTACAGGGGACGGCCCAAGAGACCCAGTACTTC.

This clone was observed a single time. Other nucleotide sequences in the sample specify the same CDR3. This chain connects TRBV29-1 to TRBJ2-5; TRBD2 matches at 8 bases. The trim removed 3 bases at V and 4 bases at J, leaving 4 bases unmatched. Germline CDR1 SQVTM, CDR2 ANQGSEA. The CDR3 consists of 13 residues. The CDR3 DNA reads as TGCAGCGTTGAGCGGGGGGCGGGAGAGACCCAGTACTTC. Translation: CSVERGAGETQYF.

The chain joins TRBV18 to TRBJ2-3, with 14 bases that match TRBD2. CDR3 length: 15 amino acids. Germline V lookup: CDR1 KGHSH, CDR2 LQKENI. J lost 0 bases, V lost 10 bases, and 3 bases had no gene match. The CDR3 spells CATRTSGGSTDTQYF. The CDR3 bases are TGTGCCACCAGGACTAGCGGGGGGAGCACAGATACGCAGTATTTT.

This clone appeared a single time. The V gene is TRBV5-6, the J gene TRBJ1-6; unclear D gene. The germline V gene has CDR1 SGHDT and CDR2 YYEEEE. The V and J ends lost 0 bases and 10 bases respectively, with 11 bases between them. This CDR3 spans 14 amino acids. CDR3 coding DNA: TGTGCCAGCAGCTTGGACATCTTGGCGTCACCCCTCCACTTT. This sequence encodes CASSLDILASPLHF.

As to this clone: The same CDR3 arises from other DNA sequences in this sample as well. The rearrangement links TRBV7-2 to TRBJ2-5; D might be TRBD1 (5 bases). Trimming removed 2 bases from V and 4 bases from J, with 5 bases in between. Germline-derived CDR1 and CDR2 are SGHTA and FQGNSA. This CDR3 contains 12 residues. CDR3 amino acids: CASSLRGETQYF. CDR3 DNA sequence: TGTGCCAGCAGCTTAAGGGGAGAGACCCAGTACTTC.

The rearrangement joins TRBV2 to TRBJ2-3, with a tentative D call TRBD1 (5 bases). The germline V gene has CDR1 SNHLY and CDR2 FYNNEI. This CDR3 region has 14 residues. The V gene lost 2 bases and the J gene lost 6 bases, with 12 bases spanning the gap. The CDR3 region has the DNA TGTGCCAGCAGTGAATGGGGCAGTTCTGATACGCAGTATTTT. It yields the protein CASSEWGSSDTQYF.

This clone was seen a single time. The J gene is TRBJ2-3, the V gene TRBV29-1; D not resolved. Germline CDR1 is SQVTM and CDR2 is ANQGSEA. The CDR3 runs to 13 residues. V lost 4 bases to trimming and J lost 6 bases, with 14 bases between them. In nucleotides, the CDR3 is TGCAGCGTTGGGCAGGTCCTGGTGGATACGCAGTATTTT. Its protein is CSVGQVLVDTQYF.

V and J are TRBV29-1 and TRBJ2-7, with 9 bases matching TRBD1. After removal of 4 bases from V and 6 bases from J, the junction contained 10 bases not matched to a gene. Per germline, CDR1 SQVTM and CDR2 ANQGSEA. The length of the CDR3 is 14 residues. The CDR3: CSVGGTGLKGEQYF. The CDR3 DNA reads TGCAGCGTTGGGGGGACAGGGTTAAAGGGCGAGCAGTACTTC.

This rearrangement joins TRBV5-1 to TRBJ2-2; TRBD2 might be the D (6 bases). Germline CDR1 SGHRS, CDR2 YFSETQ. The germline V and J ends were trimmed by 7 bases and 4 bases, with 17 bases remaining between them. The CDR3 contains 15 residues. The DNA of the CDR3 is TGCGCCAGCCGTTCGGGGGAAAGGGTCACCGGGGAGCTGTTTTTT. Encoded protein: CASRSGERVTGELFF.

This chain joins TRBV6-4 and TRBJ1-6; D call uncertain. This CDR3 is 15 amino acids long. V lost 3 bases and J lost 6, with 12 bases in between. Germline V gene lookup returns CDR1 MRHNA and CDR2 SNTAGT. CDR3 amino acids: CASSEESIANSPLHF. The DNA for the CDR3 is TGTGCCAGCAGTGAAGAATCAATCGCTAATTCACCCCTCCACTTT.

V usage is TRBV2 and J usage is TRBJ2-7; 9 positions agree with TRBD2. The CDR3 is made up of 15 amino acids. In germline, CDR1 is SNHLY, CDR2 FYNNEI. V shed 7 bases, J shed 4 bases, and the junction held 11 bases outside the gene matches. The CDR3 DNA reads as TGTGCCAGCAAGACGGAGGCGGGGGGGCTTTACGAGCAGTACTTC. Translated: CASKTEAGGLYEQYF.

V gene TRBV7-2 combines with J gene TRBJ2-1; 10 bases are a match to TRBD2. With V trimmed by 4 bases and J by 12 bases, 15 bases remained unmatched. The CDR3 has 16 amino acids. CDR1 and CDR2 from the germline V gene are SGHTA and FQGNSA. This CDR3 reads CASSYGGPSGSMGQFF. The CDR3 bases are TGTGCCAGCAGCTATGGCGGGCCTAGCGGGAGTATGGGGCAGTTCTTC.

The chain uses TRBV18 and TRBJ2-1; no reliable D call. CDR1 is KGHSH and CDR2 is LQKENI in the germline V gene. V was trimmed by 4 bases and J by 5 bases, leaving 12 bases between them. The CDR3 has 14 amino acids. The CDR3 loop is CASSLDTTHNEQFF. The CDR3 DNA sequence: TGTGCCAGCTCACTCGACACGACACACAATGAGCAGTTCTTC.

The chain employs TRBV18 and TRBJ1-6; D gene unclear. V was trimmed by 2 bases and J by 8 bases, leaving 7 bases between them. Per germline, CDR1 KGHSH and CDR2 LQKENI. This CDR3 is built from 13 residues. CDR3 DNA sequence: TGTGCCAGCTCACCAATACGGGATTCACCCCTCCACTTT. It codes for CASSPIRDSPLHF.

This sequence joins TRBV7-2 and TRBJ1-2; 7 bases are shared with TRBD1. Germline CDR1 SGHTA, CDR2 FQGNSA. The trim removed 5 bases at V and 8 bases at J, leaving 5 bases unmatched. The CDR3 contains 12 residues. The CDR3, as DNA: TGTGCCAGCAGCCCGGACAGGTTGGGCTACACCTTC. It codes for CASSPDRLGYTF.